This TCR beta chain stems from a study of shared clonotypes between healthy human individuals. Cells designated naive CD8 were CD45RO-negative and were positively selected for CCR7, with terminally differentiated effector memory CD45RA+ cells excluded. TCRdb's copy holds only in-frame clones and misses some; the assay was immunoSEQ multiplex PCR. This sample has about 2.1 million clones, with roughly 95% found just once. The clonotype comes from a man between 18 and 35 years old in good health. Some clones in this sample may be carry-over from other donors' samples. Sequencing input: naive CD8+ T cells from PBMCs.

CDR3 sequence reads: CASSVASRDRKFF. The CDR3 DNA sequence: TGTGCCAGCAGCGTAGCATCCCGGGACAGGAAGTTCTTC. This chain connects TRBV9 to TRBJ2-1; 8 positions match TRBD1. The CDR3 extends over 13 amino acids. CDR1 and CDR2 from the germline V gene are SGDLS and YYNGEE. V shed 0 bases and J 14 bases; nucleotides not matched to a gene: 7.